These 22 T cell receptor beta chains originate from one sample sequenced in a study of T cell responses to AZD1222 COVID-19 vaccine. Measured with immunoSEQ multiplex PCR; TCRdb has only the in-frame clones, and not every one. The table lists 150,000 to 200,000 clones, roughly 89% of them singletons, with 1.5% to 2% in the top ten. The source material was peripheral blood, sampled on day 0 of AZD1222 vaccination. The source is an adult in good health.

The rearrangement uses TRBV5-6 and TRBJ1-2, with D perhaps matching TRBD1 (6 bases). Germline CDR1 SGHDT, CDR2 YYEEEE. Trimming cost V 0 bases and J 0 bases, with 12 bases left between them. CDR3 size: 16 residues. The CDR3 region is CASSLVQGFSNYGYTF. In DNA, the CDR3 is TGTGCCAGCAGCTTGGTCCAGGGGTTTTCTAACTATGGCTACACCTTC. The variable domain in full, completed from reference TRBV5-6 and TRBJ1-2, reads DAGVTQSPTHLIKTRGQQVTLRCSPKSGHDTVSWYQQALGQGPQFIFQYYEEEERQRGNFPDRFSGHQFPNYSSELNVNALLLGDSALYLCASSLVQGFSNYGYTFGSGTRLTVV.

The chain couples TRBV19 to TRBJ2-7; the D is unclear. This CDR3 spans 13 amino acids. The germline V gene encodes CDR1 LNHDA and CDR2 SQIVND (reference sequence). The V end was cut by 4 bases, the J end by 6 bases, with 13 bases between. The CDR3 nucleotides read TGTGCCAGTAGTACGAGCGACGGATTCGAGCAGTACTTC. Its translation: CASSTSDGFEQYF.

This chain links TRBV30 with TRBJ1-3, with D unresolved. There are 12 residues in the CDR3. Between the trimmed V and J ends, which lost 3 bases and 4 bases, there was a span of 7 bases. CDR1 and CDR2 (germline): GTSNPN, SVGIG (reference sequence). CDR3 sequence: CAWRWAGNTIYF. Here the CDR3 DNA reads TGTGCCTGGAGATGGGCGGGAAACACCATATATTTT.

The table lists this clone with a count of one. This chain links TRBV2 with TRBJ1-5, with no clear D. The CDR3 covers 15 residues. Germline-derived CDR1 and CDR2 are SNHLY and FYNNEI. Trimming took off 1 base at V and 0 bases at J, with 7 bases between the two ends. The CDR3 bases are TGTGCCAGCAGTGAAGTACCTTATAGCAATCAGCCCCAGCATTTT. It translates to CASSEVPYSNQPQHF. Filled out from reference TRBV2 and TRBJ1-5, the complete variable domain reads EPEVTQTPSHQVTQMGQEVILRCVPISNHLYFYWYRQILGQKVEFLVSFYNNEISEKSEIFDDQFSVERPDGSNFTLKIRSTKLEDSAMYFCASSEVPYSNQPQHFGDGTRLSIL.

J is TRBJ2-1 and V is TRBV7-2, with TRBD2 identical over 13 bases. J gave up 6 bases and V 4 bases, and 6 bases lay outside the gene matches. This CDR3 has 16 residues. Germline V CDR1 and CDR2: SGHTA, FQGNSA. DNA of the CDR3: TGTGCCAGCAGCTATGCCGGGACTAGCGGGATCAATGAGCAGTTCTTC. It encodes CASSYAGTSGINEQFF.

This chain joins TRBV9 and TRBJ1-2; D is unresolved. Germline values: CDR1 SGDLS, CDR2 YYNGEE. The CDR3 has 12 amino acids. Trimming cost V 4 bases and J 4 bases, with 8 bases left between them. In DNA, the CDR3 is TGTGCCAGCAGCCCCGCAGGCTATGGCTACACCTTC. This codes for CASSPAGYGYTF.

CDR3 region: CASSLDPSGGPTDTQYF. The CDR3 DNA is TGCGCCAGCAGCTTGGATCCTAGCGGAGGCCCCACAGATACGCAGTATTTT. V and J are TRBV5-1 and TRBJ2-3, with TRBD2 identical over 7 bases. The germline gives CDR1 SGHRS, CDR2 YFSETQ. The V and J ends lost 0 bases and 2 bases, in that order; junction bases with no gene match: 9. This CDR3 has 17 amino acids.

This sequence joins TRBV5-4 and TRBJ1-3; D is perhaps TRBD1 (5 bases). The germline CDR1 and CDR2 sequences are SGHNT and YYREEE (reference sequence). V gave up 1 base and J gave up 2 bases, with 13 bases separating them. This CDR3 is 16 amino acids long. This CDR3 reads CASSLYRGTPGNTIYF. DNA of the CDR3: TGTGCCAGCAGCTTGTATCGGGGGACCCCTGGAAACACCATATATTTT.

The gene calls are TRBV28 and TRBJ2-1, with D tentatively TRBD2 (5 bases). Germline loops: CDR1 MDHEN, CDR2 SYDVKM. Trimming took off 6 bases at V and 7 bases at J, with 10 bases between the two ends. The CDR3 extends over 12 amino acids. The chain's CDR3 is CASSRTVNEQFF. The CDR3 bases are TGTGCCAGCAGCAGGACTGTTAATGAGCAGTTCTTC. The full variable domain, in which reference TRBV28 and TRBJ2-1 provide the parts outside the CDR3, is DVKVTQSSRYLVKRTGEKVFLECVQDMDHENMFWYRQDPGLGLRLIYFSYDVKMKEKGDIPEGYSVSREKKERFSLILESASTNQTSMYLCASSRTVNEQFFGPGTRLTVL.

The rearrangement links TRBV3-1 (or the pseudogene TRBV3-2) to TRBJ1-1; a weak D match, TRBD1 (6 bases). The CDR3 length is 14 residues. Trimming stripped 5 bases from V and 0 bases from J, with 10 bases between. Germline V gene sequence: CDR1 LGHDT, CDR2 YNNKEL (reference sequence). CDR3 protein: CASSRGQMNTEAFF. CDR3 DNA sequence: TGTGCCAGCAGCAGAGGACAGATGAACACTGAAGCTTTCTTT.

This chain's CDR3 is CASSSPVGTPATQYF. Here the CDR3 DNA reads TGTGCCAGCAGCTCTCCAGTGGGGACACCCGCGACGCAGTATTTT. The chain has TRBV5-8 and TRBJ2-3; tentatively, D is TRBD1 (6 bases). From germline, CDR1 is SGHTS and CDR2 YDEGEE. The V and J ends lost 3 bases and 9 bases respectively, with 20 bases between them. CDR3 length equals 15 residues.

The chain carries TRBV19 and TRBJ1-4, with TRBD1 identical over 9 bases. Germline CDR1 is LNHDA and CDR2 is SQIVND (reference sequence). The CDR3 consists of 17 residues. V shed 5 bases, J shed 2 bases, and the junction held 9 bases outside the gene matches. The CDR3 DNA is TGTGCCAGTAGTTTCGGGACAGGGAAAGGCACTAATGAAAAACTGTTTTTT. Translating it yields CASSFGTGKGTNEKLFF.

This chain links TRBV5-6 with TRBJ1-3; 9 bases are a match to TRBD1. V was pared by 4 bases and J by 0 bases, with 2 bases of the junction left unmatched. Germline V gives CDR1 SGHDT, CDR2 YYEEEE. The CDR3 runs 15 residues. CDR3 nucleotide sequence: TGTGCCAGCAGCGGACAGGGGACCTCTGGAAACACCATATATTTT. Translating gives CASSGQGTSGNTIYF.

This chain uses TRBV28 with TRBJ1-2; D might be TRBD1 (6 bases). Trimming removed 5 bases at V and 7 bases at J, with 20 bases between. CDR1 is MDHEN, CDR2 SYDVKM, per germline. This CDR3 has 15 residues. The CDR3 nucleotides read TGTGCCAGCAGTGAACAGGGAATAGGTGGTAGTGGCTACACCTTC. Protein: CASSEQGIGGSGYTF.

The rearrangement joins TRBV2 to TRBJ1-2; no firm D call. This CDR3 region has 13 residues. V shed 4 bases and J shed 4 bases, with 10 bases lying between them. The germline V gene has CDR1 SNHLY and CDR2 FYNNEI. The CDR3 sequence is CASSADQVYGYTF. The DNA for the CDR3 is TGTGCCAGCAGTGCTGATCAGGTCTATGGCTACACCTTC.

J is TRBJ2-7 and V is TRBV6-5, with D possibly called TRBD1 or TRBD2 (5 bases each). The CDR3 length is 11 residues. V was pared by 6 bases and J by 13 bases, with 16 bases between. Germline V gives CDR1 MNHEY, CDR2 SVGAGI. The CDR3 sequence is CASREGSHRYV. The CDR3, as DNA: TGTGCCAGCAGAGAGGGGTCCCACCGTTACGTC.

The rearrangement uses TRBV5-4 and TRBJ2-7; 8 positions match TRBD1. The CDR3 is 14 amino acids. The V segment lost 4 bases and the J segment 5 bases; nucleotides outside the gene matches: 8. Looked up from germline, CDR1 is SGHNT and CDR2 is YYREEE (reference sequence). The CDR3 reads CASSDRDRLHEQYV. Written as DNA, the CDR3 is TGTGCCAGCAGCGACCGGGACAGGCTACACGAGCAGTACGTC.

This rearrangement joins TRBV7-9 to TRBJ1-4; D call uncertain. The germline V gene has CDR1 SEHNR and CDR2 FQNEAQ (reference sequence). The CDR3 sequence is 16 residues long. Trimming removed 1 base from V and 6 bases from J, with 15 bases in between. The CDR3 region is CASSLGAAVLHEKLFF. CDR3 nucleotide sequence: TGTGCCAGCAGCTTAGGTGCAGCTGTCCTTCATGAAAAACTGTTTTTT.

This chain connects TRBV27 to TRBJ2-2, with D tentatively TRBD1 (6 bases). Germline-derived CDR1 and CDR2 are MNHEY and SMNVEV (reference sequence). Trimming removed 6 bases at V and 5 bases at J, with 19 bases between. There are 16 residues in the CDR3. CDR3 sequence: CASSPRQVSRTGELFF. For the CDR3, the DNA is TGTGCCAGCAGCCCCAGACAGGTCTCTAGAACCGGGGAGCTGTTTTTT.

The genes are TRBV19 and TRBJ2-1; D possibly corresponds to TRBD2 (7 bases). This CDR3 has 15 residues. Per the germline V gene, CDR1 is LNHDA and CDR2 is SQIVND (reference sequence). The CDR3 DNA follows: TGTGCAGCCTCCCTCAGGGAGGGGGGCTTAAATGAGCAGTTCTTC. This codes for CAASLREGGLNEQFF.

The CDR3 spells CASSGGDPGEQYF. DNA of the CDR3: TGTGCCAGCAGCGGAGGGGATCCCGGCGAGCAGTACTTC. This chain joins TRBV5-4 and TRBJ2-7, with D maybe TRBD2 (6 bases). There are 13 residues in the CDR3. Germline V gene sequence: CDR1 SGHNT, CDR2 YYREEE (reference sequence). Trimming pared 4 bases from V and 6 bases from J, leaving 14 bases between.

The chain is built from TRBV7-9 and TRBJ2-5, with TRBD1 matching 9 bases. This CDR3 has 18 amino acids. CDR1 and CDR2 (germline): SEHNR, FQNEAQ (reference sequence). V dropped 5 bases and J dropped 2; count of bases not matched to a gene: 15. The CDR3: CASSPRGGQGLYQETQYF. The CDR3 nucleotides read TGTGCCAGCAGCCCTAGGGGGGGACAGGGTTTATATCAAGAGACCCAGTACTTC.